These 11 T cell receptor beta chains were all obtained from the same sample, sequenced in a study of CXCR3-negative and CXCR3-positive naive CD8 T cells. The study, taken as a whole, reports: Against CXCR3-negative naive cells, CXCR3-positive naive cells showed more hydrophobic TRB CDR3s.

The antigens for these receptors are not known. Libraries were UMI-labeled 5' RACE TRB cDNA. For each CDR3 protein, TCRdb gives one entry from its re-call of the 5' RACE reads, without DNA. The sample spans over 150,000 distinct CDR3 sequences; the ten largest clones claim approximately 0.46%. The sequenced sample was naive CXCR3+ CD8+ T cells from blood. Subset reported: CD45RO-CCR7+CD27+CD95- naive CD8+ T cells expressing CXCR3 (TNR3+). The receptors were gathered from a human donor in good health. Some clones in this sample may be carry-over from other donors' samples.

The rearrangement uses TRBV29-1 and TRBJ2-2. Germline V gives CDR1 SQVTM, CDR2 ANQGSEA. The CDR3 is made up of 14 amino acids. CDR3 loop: CSVDVSGVTGELFF.

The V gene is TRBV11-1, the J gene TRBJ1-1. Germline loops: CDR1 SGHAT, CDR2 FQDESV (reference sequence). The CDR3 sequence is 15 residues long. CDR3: CASSSSTGGNTEAFF.

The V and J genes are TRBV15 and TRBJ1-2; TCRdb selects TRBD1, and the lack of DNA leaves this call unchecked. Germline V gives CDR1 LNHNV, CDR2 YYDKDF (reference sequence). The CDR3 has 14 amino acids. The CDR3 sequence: CATSRADRGHGYTF.

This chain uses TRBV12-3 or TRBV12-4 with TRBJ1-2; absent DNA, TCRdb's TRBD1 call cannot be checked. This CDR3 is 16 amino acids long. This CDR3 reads CASSLRDRESMKGYTF.

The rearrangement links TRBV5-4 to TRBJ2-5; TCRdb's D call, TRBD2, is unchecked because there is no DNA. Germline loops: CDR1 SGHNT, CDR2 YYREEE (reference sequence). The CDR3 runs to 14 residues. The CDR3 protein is CASSRLAEKETQYF.

CDR3 in amino acids: CAISELQGGDNEQFF. J is TRBJ2-1 and V is TRBV10-3; TCRdb calls TRBD1, which cannot be checked without DNA. CDR1 and CDR2 (germline): ENHRY, SYGVKD. The CDR3 covers 15 residues.

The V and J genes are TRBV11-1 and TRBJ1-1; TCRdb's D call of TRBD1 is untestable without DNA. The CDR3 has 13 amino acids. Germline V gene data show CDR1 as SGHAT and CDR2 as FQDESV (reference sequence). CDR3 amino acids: CASSLRQGVEAFF.

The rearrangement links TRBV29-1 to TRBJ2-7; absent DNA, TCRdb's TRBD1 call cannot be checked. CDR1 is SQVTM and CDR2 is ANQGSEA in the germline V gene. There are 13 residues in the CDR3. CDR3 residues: CSVTPAGRGEQYF.

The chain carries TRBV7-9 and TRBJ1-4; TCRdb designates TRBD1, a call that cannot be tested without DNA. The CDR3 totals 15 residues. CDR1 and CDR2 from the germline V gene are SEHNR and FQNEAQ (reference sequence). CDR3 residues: CATQGTTAPNEKLFF.

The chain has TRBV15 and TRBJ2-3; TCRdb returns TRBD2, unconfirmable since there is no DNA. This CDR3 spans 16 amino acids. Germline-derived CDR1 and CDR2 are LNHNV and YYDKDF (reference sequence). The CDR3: CATSRDWRGGIDTQYF.

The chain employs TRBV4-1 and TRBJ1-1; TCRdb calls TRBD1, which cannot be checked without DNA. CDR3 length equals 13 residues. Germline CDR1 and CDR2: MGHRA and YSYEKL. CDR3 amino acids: CASSQARGTEAFF.